One and the same sample provided the 6 T cell receptor beta chains below, sequenced in a study of shared clonotypes between healthy human individuals. Sequencing was performed with immunoSEQ multiplex PCR; in TCRdb, only in-frame clones are kept and a portion is missing. Among 1 million to 1.3 million clones listed, around 78% were seen once. The sequencing input was memory CD4+ T cells from PBMCs. The sample's subset: CD45RA-negative fraction. Receptors were obtained from a man younger than 35 in good health. Some clones in this sample may be carry-over from other donors' samples.

The gene calls are TRBV29-1 and TRBJ2-7, with D possibly matching TRBD1 (7 bases). This CDR3 is 16 amino acids long. Germline V CDR1 and CDR2: SQVTM, ANQGSEA. V was trimmed by 2 bases and J by 1 base, leaving 18 bases between them. The DNA for the CDR3 is TGCAGCGTTGAACCGGCGTGGCAGGGGGGATCCTACGAGCAGTACTTC. It is translated as CSVEPAWQGGSYEQYF.

The rearrangement joins TRBV29-1 to TRBJ2-5, with D perhaps matching TRBD2 (6 bases). Trimming took 3 bases from V and 1 from J, leaving 15 bases between them. Germline CDR1 is SQVTM and CDR2 is ANQGSEA. The CDR3 extends over 15 amino acids. CDR3 sequence: CSVEGGGDTQETQYF. The CDR3 nucleotides are TGCAGCGTTGAGGGGGGTGGGGATACCCAAGAGACCCAGTACTTC. Looking up the rest from reference TRBV29-1 and TRBJ2-5 gives the full variable domain: SAVISQKPSRDICQRGTSLTIQCQVDSQVTMMFWYRQQPGQSLTLIATANQGSEATYESGFVIDKFPISRPNLTFSTLTVSNMSPEDSSIYLCSVEGGGDTQETQYFGPGTRLLVL.

A few counts support this clone. CDR3 sequence reads: CSATQGSYNEQFF. In nucleotides, the CDR3 is TGCAGCGCCACACAGGGCTCCTACAATGAGCAGTTCTTC. This chain links TRBV29-1 with TRBJ2-1; TRBD1 might be the D (6 bases). CDR3 length: 13 amino acids. The V gene's germline CDR1 is SQVTM and CDR2 ANQGSEA. Trimming pared 7 bases from V and 0 bases from J, leaving 10 bases between.

The chain carries TRBV19 and TRBJ1-1; the D is unclear. Trimming removed 7 bases from V and 4 bases from J, with 13 bases in between. Germline V gives CDR1 LNHDA, CDR2 SQIVND (reference sequence). This CDR3 spans 13 amino acids. The CDR3 DNA reads TGTGCCAGTAACCAGGTTCGGGCCACTGAAGCTTTCTTT. It encodes CASNQVRATEAFF.

V usage is TRBV7-9 and J usage is TRBJ2-3; 12 bases line up with TRBD2. Germline assignment: CDR1 SEHNR and CDR2 FQNEAQ (reference sequence). The CDR3 loop spans 15 amino acids. V shed 3 bases, J shed 6 bases, and the junction held 4 bases outside the gene matches. In DNA form, the CDR3 reads TGTGCCAGCAGCTTGCCACTAGCGGGAGGCGATACGCAGTATTTT. Translated, it gives CASSLPLAGGDTQYF.

This clone was counted between two and nine times. The chain is built from TRBV15 and TRBJ1-1; D uncertain. The CDR3 loop spans 14 amino acids. Germline V lookup: CDR1 LNHNV, CDR2 YYDKDF (reference sequence). V was cut by 0 bases and J by 0 bases, with 5 bases left in between. The CDR3 loop is CATSRDPLNTEAFF. The CDR3 DNA follows: TGTGCCACCAGCAGAGATCCCCTGAACACTGAAGCTTTCTTT. Variable domain in full (rest from reference TRBV15 and TRBJ1-1): DAMVIQNPRYQVTQFGKPVTLSCSQTLNHNVMYWYQQKSSQAPKLLFHYYDKDFNNEADTPDNFQSRRPNTSFCFLDIRSPGLGDTAMYLCATSRDPLNTEAFFGQGTRLTVV.